This is a list of T cell receptor beta chains from one sample in a study of blood T cell repertoires in COVID-19. Libraries were prepared by immunoSEQ multiplex PCR; TCRdb keeps only in-frame clonotypes and omits some of them. The data hold 110,000 to 150,000 clones, with approximately 85% observed a single time. Material: peripheral blood. These receptors all stem from a man aged 50 to 60 with acute or convalescent COVID-19. CDR3s include the opening cysteine and the closing phenylalanine or tryptophan. Fields, in order: D gene, J gene, clone size, V gene, CDR3 protein, CDR3 DNA. A D gene is named only where the DNA matches it firmly. Clone size is stated in some rows and not others, as once, few, many or a class when expanded.

TRBD1	TRBJ1-5	-	TRBV19	CASSEFRDRNQPQHF	TGTGCCAGTAGTGAGTTCCGGGACAGGAATCAGCCCCAGCATTTT
TRBD1	TRBJ2-5	-	TRBV5-8	CASSFLLQGVYQETQYF	TGTGCCAGCAGCTTCCTGTTACAGGGGGTTTACCAAGAGACCCAGTACTTC
-	TRBJ2-7	-	TRBV7-8	CASSLQDSYEQYF	TGTGCCAGCAGCTTACAGGACAGTTACGAGCAGTACTTC
TRBD1	TRBJ2-7	-	TRBV28	CVTGQGSHEQYF	TGTGTAACGGGACAGGGGTCCCACGAGCAGTACTTC
-	TRBJ2-1	-	TRBV2	CASRAGTSVNEQFF	TGTGCCAGCAGAGCTGGGACTTCAGTGAATGAGCAGTTCTTC
TRBD1	TRBJ1-6	-	TRBV6-6	CASRSGTGLGSPLHF	TGTGCCAGCAGATCCGGGACAGGGCTAGGATCACCCCTCCACTTT
-	TRBJ2-7	-	TRBV6-5	CASSYSKVGAYEQYF	TGTGCCAGCAGTTACTCGAAGGTCGGAGCCTACGAGCAGTACTTC
TRBD2	TRBJ2-2	-	TRBV7-9	CASSLAGTSDPTGELFF	TGTGCCAGCAGCTTGGCCGGGACTAGCGACCCCACCGGGGAGCTGTTTTTT
-	TRBJ2-1	-	TRBV6-5	CASSIGAYNEQFF	TGTGCCAGCAGTATTGGAGCGTACAATGAGCAGTTCTTC
-	TRBJ1-1	once	TRBV7-9	CASSFGGSTEAFF	TGTGCCAGCAGTTTCGGTGGGAGCACTGAAGCTTTCTTT
TRBD2	TRBJ2-3	-	TRBV10-1	CASSSSGGTEDTQYF	TGCGCCAGCAGTTCTAGCGGGGGAACGGAAGATACGCAGTATTTT
-	TRBJ2-7	-	TRBV30	CASREVGRYEQYF	TGTGCCTCCCGGGAAGTCGGCCGCTACGAGCAGTACTTC
TRBD2	TRBJ2-1	-	TRBV9	CASSGSGSIADEQFF	TGTGCCAGCAGCGGAAGCGGGAGTATTGCAGATGAGCAGTTCTTC
-	TRBJ1-5	-	TRBV11-2	CASSLGGRSGQPQHF	TGTGCCAGCAGCTTAGGAGGCCGCTCCGGGCAGCCCCAGCATTTT
TRBD2	TRBJ2-3	-	TRBV11-3	CASSFGVAGNTDTQYF	TGTGCCAGCAGCTTCGGGGTAGCGGGTAACACAGATACGCAGTATTTT
TRBD2	TRBJ2-2	-	TRBV9	CASRTSGRPGELFF	TGTGCCAGCAGGACTAGCGGGCGTCCCGGGGAGCTGTTTTTT
-	TRBJ1-1	-	TRBV27	CASSLSGITFF	TGTGCCAGCAGTTTGTCGGGGATAACTTTCTTT
TRBD2	TRBJ2-1	-	TRBV11-2	CASRSLAGGQPDEQFF	TGTGCCAGCAGGTCCCTAGCGGGGGGGCAACCGGATGAGCAGTTCTTC
-	TRBJ1-1	-	TRBV19	CASSIQGLRNTEAFF	TGTGCCAGTAGTATACAGGGGCTGAGGAACACTGAAGCTTTCTTT
TRBD1	TRBJ1-1	-	TRBV7-7	CASSPMTGMNTEAFF	TGTGCTAGCAGCCCGATGACAGGGATGAACACTGAAGCTTTCTTT
-	TRBJ2-7	-	TRBV12-5	CASGLLDEQYF	TGTGCTAGTGGTTTACTCGACGAGCAGTACTTC
TRBD1	TRBJ2-1	-	TRBV11-2	CASSSDRGRGNEQFF	TGTGCCAGCAGCTCGGACAGGGGGCGGGGGAATGAGCAGTTCTTC
-	TRBJ1-1	-	TRBV18	CASSPYREVNTEAFF	TGTGCCAGCTCACCTTACAGGGAAGTGAACACTGAAGCTTTCTTT
-	TRBJ2-7	-	TRBV27	CASSFYGFSYEQYF	TGTGCCAGCAGTTTTTACGGGTTCTCCTACGAGCAGTACTTC
-	TRBJ1-1	-	TRBV11-2	CASSPAGGSTEAFF	TGTGCCAGCAGCCCCGCCGGGGGGAGCACTGAAGCTTTCTTT
-	TRBJ1-6	-	TRBV5-1	CASSLAHSNNSPLHF	TGCGCCAGCAGCCTGGCTCACAGTAATAATTCACCCCTCCACTTT
TRBD2	TRBJ2-7	-	TRBV10-3	CAISERPPSGAYEQYF	TGTGCCATCAGTGAGCGCCCCCCTAGCGGGGCCTACGAGCAGTACTTC
TRBD1	TRBJ2-3	-	TRBV24-1	CATSDAGTGSNRTQYF	TGTGCCACCAGTGACGCCGGGACAGGGAGCAATCGAACGCAGTATTTT
TRBD2	TRBJ2-1	-	TRBV7-3	CASSLISGRALSEQFF	TGTGCCAGCAGCTTGATAAGCGGGAGGGCATTGAGTGAGCAGTTCTTC
TRBD2	TRBJ2-7	-	TRBV6-5	CASRQPGGYEQYF	TGTGCCAGCAGACAACCGGGAGGCTACGAGCAGTACTTC
TRBD1	TRBJ1-4	few	TRBV7-2	CASSARMDRVREKLFF	TGTGCCAGCAGCGCGCGAATGGACAGGGTGCGGGAAAAACTGTTTTTT
TRBD1	TRBJ1-2	-	TRBV27	CASSFNRGYGYTF	TGTGCCAGCAGTTTCAACAGGGGGTATGGCTACACCTTC
-	TRBJ2-5	-	TRBV5-1	CASSLAGDGAWETQYF	TGCGCCAGCAGCTTGGCAGGGGATGGGGCGTGGGAGACCCAGTACTTC
-	TRBJ2-5	-	TRBV5-1	CASSLNGHLQETQYF	TGCGCCAGCAGCTTGAACGGACACCTCCAAGAGACCCAGTACTTC
-	TRBJ2-1	-	TRBV11-2	CASSLRGDVSYNEQFF	TGTGCCAGCAGCCTACGCGGGGATGTGTCCTACAATGAGCAGTTCTTC
TRBD1	TRBJ1-2	-	TRBV18	CASSPGQAGYGYTF	TGTGCCAGCTCACCTGGACAGGCAGGATATGGCTACACCTTC
-	TRBJ1-5	few	TRBV30	CAWSMSSNQPQHF	TGTGCCTGGAGCATGTCTAGCAATCAGCCCCAGCATTTT
TRBD1	TRBJ1-5	-	TRBV19	CASTTPDRVQPQHF	TGTGCCAGTACCACTCCGGACAGGGTACAGCCCCAGCATTTT
-	TRBJ2-7	-	TRBV11-1	CASTPGTSKFEQYF	TGTGCCAGCACGCCCGGGACAAGTAAGTTCGAGCAGTACTTC
TRBD1	TRBJ1-4	-	TRBV13	CASTRAPRGPSTHATNEKLFF	TGTGCCAGCACGAGAGCCCCCAGGGGGCCCTCAACCCATGCAACTAATGAAAAACTGTTTTTT
-	TRBJ1-1	-	TRBV30	CAWSVQTVNTEAFF	TGTGCCTGGAGTGTACAGACAGTGAACACTGAAGCTTTCTTT
TRBD1	TRBJ2-5	-	TRBV2	CASSEKGALEETQYF	TGTGCCAGCAGTGAGAAGGGGGCCTTAGAAGAGACCCAGTACTTC
-	TRBJ1-1	-	TRBV9	CASSVAWRGTEAFF	TGTGCCAGCAGCGTAGCTTGGCGGGGCACTGAAGCTTTCTTT
-	TRBJ2-2	-	TRBV14	CASRFTGTGELFF	TGTGCCAGCAGGTTCACGGGAACCGGGGAGCTGTTTTTT
TRBD2	TRBJ2-3	-	TRBV10-1	CASSESRLAGTDTQYF	TGCGCCAGCAGTGAGAGCCGACTAGCGGGAACAGATACGCAGTATTTT
TRBD2	TRBJ2-7	once	TRBV3-1/TRBV3-2	CASSRRGGLAVGLYF	TGTGCCAGCAGCCGTAGAGGGGGACTAGCGGTAGGTCTGTACTTC
TRBD1	TRBJ1-2	-	TRBV11-2	CASSFDRDGYTF	TGTGCCAGCAGCTTCGACAGGGATGGCTACACCTTC
-	TRBJ1-4	-	TRBV9	CASSAGREKKLFF	TGTGCCAGCAGCGCCGGGAGGGAGAAAAAACTGTTTTTT
TRBD1	TRBJ1-6	-	TRBV5-4	CASSFDRGSLNSPLHF	TGTGCCAGCAGCTTCGACAGGGGCTCTCTTAATTCACCCCTCCACTTT
-	TRBJ2-1	-	TRBV7-2	CASSSAQGGEQFF	TGTGCCAGCAGCTCTGCCCAAGGCGGTGAGCAGTTCTTC
-	TRBJ2-1	few	TRBV14	CASSQGSPSSYNEQFF	TGTGCCAGCAGCCAAGGGAGTCCTAGCTCCTACAATGAGCAGTTCTTC
TRBD2	TRBJ2-5	-	TRBV4-2	CASSRGTSGETQYF	TGTGCCAGCAGCCGGGGGACTAGCGGGGAGACCCAGTACTTC
TRBD1	TRBJ2-7	medium-sized	TRBV15	CATSSAGTANYEQYF	TGTGCCACCAGCTCGGCCGGGACAGCGAACTACGAGCAGTACTTC
TRBD1	TRBJ1-2	-	TRBV9	CASSVQDRAYGYTF	TGTGCCAGCAGCGTCCAGGACAGGGCTTATGGCTACACCTTC